These 8 T cell receptor beta chains came from one sample sequenced in a study of blood T cell repertoires in COVID-19. Some clones are missing from TCRdb's copy, which holds only in-frame ones; the method was immunoSEQ multiplex PCR. The sample has under 350,000 clones; about 88% are singletons. Sample: peripheral blood. All receptors derive from a man in his late teens or twenties with active or convalescent COVID-19.

About this clone itself: One end of the junction does not line up with germline, which may come from a read error. The chain couples TRBV30 to TRBJ2-1; 10 bases map to TRBD2. The V gene's germline CDR1 is GTSNPN and CDR2 SVGIG (reference sequence). The CDR3 runs 11 residues. The CDR3 DNA follows: TGTGCCTGGAGTGTACTAGCGGGAAGGATCTTC. Its protein product is CAWSVLAGRIF. The full variable domain, with the rest looked up from reference TRBV30 and TRBJ2-1, is SQTIHQWPATLVQPVGSPLSLECTVEGTSNPNLYWYRQAAGRGLQLLFYSVGIGQISSEVPQNLSASRPQDRQFILSSKKLLLSDSGFYLCAWSVLAGRIFGPGTRLTVL.

V gene TRBV28 combines with J gene TRBJ2-7; 8 bases map to TRBD1. Germline V gives CDR1 MDHEN, CDR2 SYDVKM. The ends lost 6 bases at V and 2 bases at J; junction bases unmatched: 9. The CDR3 length is 15 residues. CDR3 bases: TGTGCCAGCAGCCTCGATTGGACAGGGCCCTACGAGCAGTACTTC. It codes for CASSLDWTGPYEQYF.

Here the CDR3 reads CASRGLAGARETQYF. For the CDR3, the DNA is TGTGCCAGCAGGGGACTAGCGGGAGCGCGGGAGACCCAGTACTTC. V usage is TRBV7-2 and J usage is TRBJ2-5; 14 nucleotides line up with TRBD2. This CDR3 has 15 residues. Germline V gene lookup returns CDR1 SGHTA and CDR2 FQGNSA. With 6 bases clipped from V and 5 bases from J, the junction kept 5 bases outside the gene matches. Full variable domain (missing parts from reference TRBV7-2 and TRBJ2-5): GAGVSQSPSNKVTEKGKDVELRCDPISGHTALYWYRQSLGQGLEFLIYFQGNSAPDKSGLPSDRFSAERTGGSVSTLTIQRTQQEDSAVYLCASRGLAGARETQYFGPGTRLLVL.

The V call is TRBV11-3, the J call TRBJ2-5; the D gene is possibly TRBD2 (5 bases). This CDR3 spans 13 amino acids. Germline V CDR1 and CDR2: SGHNT, YENEEA. V lost 5 bases and J 5 bases, leaving 12 bases between the germline ends. Written as DNA, the CDR3 is TGTGCCAGCAGCCTGGGAGCAAAGGAGACCCAGTACTTC. This codes for CASSLGAKETQYF.

The chain combines TRBV5-5 with TRBJ1-1, with D uncertain. CDR3 length: 15 residues. The V end was cut by 0 bases, the J end by 1 base, with 10 bases between. CDR1 SGHKS and CDR2 YYEKEE come from the germline V gene (reference sequence). This CDR3 is CASSLGAIENTEAFF. The CDR3 DNA reads TGTGCCAGCAGCTTGGGCGCGATCGAGAACACTGAAGCTTTCTTT. The whole variable domain, filled in from reference TRBV5-5 and TRBJ1-1, reads DAGVTQSPTHLIKTRGQQVTLRCSPISGHKSVSWYQQVLGQGPQFIFQYYEKEERGRGNFPDRFSARQFPNYSSELNVNALLLGDSALYLCASSLGAIENTEAFFGQGTRLTVV.

The rearrangement joins TRBV5-5 to TRBJ2-5; D may be TRBD1 (7 bases). The germline V and J ends were trimmed by 3 bases and 5 bases, with 17 bases remaining between them. CDR1 and CDR2 from the germline V gene are SGHKS and YYEKEE (reference sequence). This CDR3 has 15 amino acids. The CDR3 loop reads CASSSQTGEAETQYF. The CDR3 coding sequence is TGTGCCAGCAGCTCTCAAACAGGGGAGGCGGAGACCCAGTACTTC.

The chain is built from TRBV6-6 and TRBJ1-4; a possible D gene is TRBD1 (6 bases). The CDR3 sequence is 16 residues long. CDR1 MNHNY and CDR2 SVGAGI come from the germline V gene (reference sequence). Trimming left V 6 bases short and J 0 bases short, with 14 bases between. The CDR3 nucleotides read TGTGCCAGCAGACCTGGGACATTTGCAACTAATGAAAAACTGTTTTTT. Its protein is CASRPGTFATNEKLFF.

This clone was seen just once. The chain employs TRBV10-3 and TRBJ1-1; TRBD1 might be the D (5 bases). Trimming stripped 0 bases from V and 4 bases from J, with 15 bases between. In germline, CDR1 is ENHRY, CDR2 SYGVKD. The CDR3 runs to 16 residues. The CDR3 region has the DNA TGTGCCATCAGTGAGTCCGCAGGGTCCCCCCCCACTGAAGCTTTCTTT. Residues: CAISESAGSPPTEAFF.